This entry lists 27 T cell receptor beta chains sequenced from one sample in a study of neurological immune-mediated disorders. MiXCR, applied by TCRdb to the 5' RACE reads, yields one record per CDR3 protein. The sample gives some 48,000 distinct CDR3 sequences, approximately 10% of which show up once; approximately 22% is in the top ten. The sample taken for sequencing was PBMCs. The receptor source for this set is a woman between 35 and 50 years old with HTLV-1-associated myelopathy (HAM/TSP).

This clonotype has ten or more counts. V is TRBV21-1 and J is TRBJ1-2; the table's D call of TRBD1 was not tested on the DNA. TRBV21-1 is labeled a pseudogene. This CDR3 is 16 amino acids long. CDR3 sequence (DNA): TGTGCCAGCAGCGGATCCTGGGCAGGATCTAACTATGGCTACACCTTC. It encodes CASSGSWAGSNYGYTF.

This clonotype was seen ten or more times. The chain combines TRBV12-3 or TRBV12-4 with TRBJ1-2; no reliable D call. The ends were cut back, 3 bases at V and 7 bases at J, with 9 bases in the middle. The CDR3 consists of 12 residues. The CDR3 sequence is CASSFSGRGYTF. DNA for the CDR3: TGTGCCAGCAGTTTTAGCGGTCGTGGCTACACCTTC.

This clonotype was seen many times. The chain has TRBV29-1 and TRBJ2-7; D remains ambiguous. Trimming shortened V by 4 bases and J by 1 base, and 14 bases separated the two germline ends. Per germline, CDR1 SQVTM and CDR2 ANQGSEA. The length of the CDR3 is 14 residues. The chain's CDR3 is CSVGELGSSYEQYF. The CDR3 DNA reads as TGCAGCGTTGGAGAGTTGGGTTCGTCCTACGAGCAGTACTTC.

At least ten counts were recorded for this clonotype. The rearrangement joins TRBV5-5 to TRBJ2-5, with D maybe TRBD1 (5 bases). Germline V CDR1 and CDR2: SGHKS, YYEKEE (reference sequence). V lost 2 bases, J lost 5 bases, and 25 bases lay in between. This CDR3 region has 18 residues. Here the CDR3 DNA reads TGTGCCAGCAGCTTAGGGGAAAGGGCAGGAGTCCAGTGGGAGACCCAGTACTTC. Translation gives CASSLGERAGVQWETQYF.

In its sample, this clonotype was seen many times. This chain joins TRBV5-1 and TRBJ1-4; TRBD1 matches at 12 bases. The germline V gene encodes CDR1 SGHRS and CDR2 YFSETQ. V was clipped by 4 bases and J by 8 bases; unmatched bases: 6. CDR3 size: 15 residues. The CDR3 nucleotides read TGCGCCAGCAGCCCTGGGACAGGGGGCAGAGAAAAACTGTTTTTT. This sequence encodes CASSPGTGGREKLFF.

As regards this clonotype: It may be a read error: a sequence one base away is much more abundant. The J gene is TRBJ2-4, the V gene TRBV13; tentative D call: TRBD2 (7 bases). The CDR3 is made up of 15 amino acids. The germline V gene has CDR1 PRHDT and CDR2 FYEKMQ (reference sequence). DNA of the CDR3: TGTGTCAGCAGCCCGCTCACGGGGGGCCAAAACATTCAGTACTTC. Protein sequence: CVSSPLTGGQNIQYF. The variable domain in full, with the rest retrieved from reference TRBV13 and TRBJ2-4, is AAGVIQSPRHLIKEKRETATLKCYPIPRHDTVYWYQQGPGQDPQFLISFYEKMQSDKGSIPDRFSAQQFSDYHSELNMSSLELGDSALYFCVSSPLTGGQNIQYFGAGTRLSVL.

This clonotype was seen many times. The J gene is TRBJ1-2, the V gene TRBV6-1; the D gene is possibly TRBD1 (6 bases). Trimming cost V 4 bases and J 4 bases, with 16 bases left between them. The CDR3 length is 15 residues. Germline V gene sequence: CDR1 MNHNS, CDR2 SASEGT. The CDR3 spells CASSGIDRPFYGYTF. The CDR3 region has the DNA TGTGCCAGCAGTGGCATCGACAGGCCGTTCTATGGCTACACCTTC.

In its sample, this clonotype was seen many times. V usage is TRBV2 and J usage is TRBJ1-1; D ambiguous. The CDR3 is made up of 13 amino acids. The germline gives CDR1 SNHLY, CDR2 FYNNEI. V lost 8 bases and J 0 bases, leaving 10 bases between the germline ends. CDR3 sequence: CASEGWVNTEAFF. The CDR3, as DNA: TGTGCCAGCGAAGGCTGGGTGAACACTGAAGCTTTCTTT.

CDR3 sequence reads: CSARDITDQETQYF. In nucleotides, the CDR3 is TGCAGTGCTAGAGATATCACAGATCAAGAGACCCAGTACTTC. This rearrangement joins TRBV20-1 to TRBJ2-5; no firm D call. CDR1 is DFQATT, CDR2 SNEGSKA, per germline (reference sequence). Trimming pared 0 bases from V and 2 bases from J, leaving 10 bases between. The CDR3 length is 14 residues.

Ten or more counts support this clonotype. J is TRBJ2-5 and V is TRBV7-6; D possibly matches TRBD1 or TRBD2 (6 bases each). CDR1 SGHVS and CDR2 FNYEAQ come from the germline V gene. There are 17 residues in the CDR3. V was cut by 6 bases and J by 3 bases, with 23 bases left in between. The CDR3 coding sequence is TGTGCCAGCAGTCGAGGGATCGGGGGCGCGCCGGAAGAGACCCAGTACTTC. This translates into CASSRGIGGAPEETQYF.

Remarks on this clonotype: Since a much larger clone is just one base distant, this may be a read error. The chain combines TRBV7-6 with TRBJ2-3, with 14 positions matching TRBD2. CDR1 is SGHVS and CDR2 is FNYEAQ in the germline V gene. The CDR3 runs to 17 residues. The CDR3: CASSSRLAGGYTNTQYF. CDR3 DNA: TGTGCCAGCAGCTCCCGACTAGCGGGGGGGTACACAAATACGCAGTATTTT.

The table lists this clonotype with many counts. The chain joins TRBV4-1 to TRBJ2-5; 7 bases agree with TRBD1. With V trimmed by 1 base and J by 3 bases, 2 bases remained unmatched. In germline, CDR1 is MGHRA, CDR2 YSYEKL. This CDR3 has 14 residues. CDR3 protein: CASSQGQGEETQYF. The CDR3 coding sequence is TGCGCCAGCAGCCAAGGACAGGGAGAAGAGACCCAGTACTTC.

The table lists this clonotype with many counts. The V and J genes are TRBV12-3 or TRBV12-4 and TRBJ1-5; D unclear. The CDR3 is 14 residues long. V was trimmed by 7 bases and J by 6 bases, leaving 16 bases between them. The CDR3 sequence is CASIAGLGSQPQHF. Here the CDR3 DNA reads TGTGCCAGCATTGCCGGACTAGGAAGTCAGCCCCAGCATTTT.

This clonotype was counted at least ten times. V gene TRBV4-3 combines with J gene TRBJ2-7, with D possibly matching TRBD2 (5 bases). V dropped 4 bases and J dropped 2 bases, with 9 bases sitting between them. CDR3 length: 13 amino acids. Germline V gives CDR1 LGHNA, CDR2 YSLEER. CDR3 residues: CASSPDLAYEQYF. Written as DNA, the CDR3 is TGCGCCAGCAGCCCGGACTTAGCCTACGAGCAGTACTTC.

The sample holds many counts of this clonotype. The rearrangement joins TRBV5-1 to TRBJ2-7; D is unresolved. This CDR3 spans 16 amino acids. Germline assignment: CDR1 SGHRS and CDR2 YFSETQ. Trimming removed 7 bases from V and 3 bases from J, with 23 bases in between. For the CDR3, the DNA is TGCGCCAGCGGAACCCATCAGGCACGGCTGAACTACGAGCAGTACTTC. Encoded protein: CASGTHQARLNYEQYF. The full variable domain, rest sourced from reference TRBV5-1 and TRBJ2-7, is KAGVTQTPRYLIKTRGQQVTLSCSPISGHRSVSWYQQTPGQGLQFLFEYFSETQRNKGNFPGRFSGRQFSNSRSEMNVSTLELGDSALYLCASGTHQARLNYEQYFGPGTRLTVT.

This clonotype appeared many times. The CDR3 bases are TGCAGTGCTACGGGACAAAGCACAGATACGCAGTATTTT. This gives the protein CSATGQSTDTQYF. The chain links TRBV20-1 to TRBJ2-3, with D possibly being TRBD1 (6 bases). Germline V gene lookup returns CDR1 DFQATT and CDR2 SNEGSKA (reference sequence). The V end was cut by 4 bases, the J end by 0 bases, with 8 bases between. The CDR3 runs to 13 residues.

This clonotype was observed many times. J is TRBJ1-1 and V is TRBV4-2, with D tentatively TRBD1 (6 bases). The CDR3 is 12 residues long. Germline V lookup: CDR1 LGHNA, CDR2 YNFKEQ. Deletions cut 7 bases from V and 6 bases from J, with 12 bases between. CDR3 in amino acids: CASTLNRAEAFF. The CDR3 coding sequence is TGTGCCAGCACATTAAACAGGGCTGAAGCTTTCTTT.

The genes are TRBV7-6 and TRBJ2-7, with a weak D call TRBD2 (7 bases). The CDR3 consists of 15 residues. From germline, CDR1 is SGHVS and CDR2 FNYEAQ. Trimming left V 7 bases short and J 5 bases short, with 21 bases between. CDR3 DNA sequence: TGTGCCAGCACCGAAGGTCGGGGGGCTTTCCACGAGCAGTACTTC. Protein product: CASTEGRGAFHEQYF. The full variable domain, in which reference TRBV7-6 and TRBJ2-7 provide the parts outside the CDR3, is GAGVSQSPRYKVTKRGQDVALRCDPISGHVSLYWYRQALGQGPEFLTYFNYEAQQDKSGLPNDRFSAERPEGSISTLTIQRTEQRDSAMYRCASTEGRGAFHEQYFGPGTRLTVT.

This clonotype was seen at least ten times. V gene TRBV4-3 combines with J gene TRBJ2-2; unclear D gene. V was clipped by 2 bases and J by 5 bases, with 6 bases between them. The germline CDR1 and CDR2 sequences are LGHNA and YSLEER. There are 13 residues in the CDR3. The CDR3 sequence: CASSQRLTGELFF. DNA for the CDR3: TGCGCCAGCAGCCAACGACTTACCGGGGAGCTGTTTTTT.

In regard to this clonotype: A much larger clone differs from this one at a single base, so this may be a read error. This chain links TRBV6-6 with TRBJ1-5, with D uncertain. Germline V lookup: CDR1 MNHNY, CDR2 SVGAGI (reference sequence). The CDR3 contains 10 residues. The CDR3 loop is CVSSVRPQHF. The CDR3 nucleotides read TGTGTCAGCAGTGTACGGCCCCAGCATTTT.

In the case of this clonotype: A read error may be the cause here, since a much bigger clone is one base away. This chain joins TRBV19 and TRBJ1-2; D ambiguous. The germline V gene encodes CDR1 LNHDA and CDR2 SQIVND (reference sequence). The CDR3 runs 12 residues. This CDR3 is CASSIGSYCYTF. The CDR3 coding sequence is TGTGCCAGTAGTATCGGAAGCTATTGCTACACCTTC.

Ten or more counts support this clonotype. V is TRBV5-1 and J is TRBJ2-2; perhaps TRBD1 as D (6 bases). V was pared by 4 bases and J by 6 bases, with 13 bases between. This CDR3 spans 14 amino acids. Germline CDR1 reads SGHRS; CDR2 reads YFSETQ. The CDR3 sequence: CASSPQGFSGELFF. The CDR3 DNA follows: TGCGCCAGCAGCCCGCAGGGGTTCTCCGGGGAGCTGTTTTTT.

The chain links TRBV27 to TRBJ2-3; D is possibly TRBD2 (6 bases). Germline V gives CDR1 MNHEY, CDR2 SMNVEV (reference sequence). V was shortened by 2 bases and J by 14 bases, with 20 bases between the two germline ends. The CDR3 is 14 residues long. CDR3 protein: CASSLRTTTDTRYF. CDR3 sequence (DNA): TGTGCCAGCAGTTTAAGGACTACCACAGATACGAGGTATTTT.

This clonotype was seen a handful of times. The chain has TRBV30 and TRBJ1-1; D is uncertain. Germline V gene lookup returns CDR1 GTSNPN and CDR2 SVGIG (reference sequence). The V and J ends lost 0 bases and 5 bases respectively, with 4 bases between them. This CDR3 region has 11 residues. The CDR3 region is CAWSVGTEAFF. In nucleotides, the CDR3 is TGTGCCTGGAGTGTGGGTACTGAAGCTTTCTTT.

This clonotype has a count of ten or more. V is TRBV18 and J is TRBJ1-2; tentatively, D is TRBD1 (6 bases). V lost 3 bases and J 4 bases, leaving 15 bases between the germline ends. The CDR3 spans 15 residues. Germline-derived CDR1 and CDR2 are KGHSH and LQKENI. Written as DNA, the CDR3 is TGTGCCAGCTCACCCACCAGGGGTTCCTTCTATGGCTACACCTTC. Protein sequence: CASSPTRGSFYGYTF.

This clonotype showed up many times. CDR3 coding DNA: TGCGCCAGCAGCCAGACACATGACACAGATACGCAGTATTTT. Protein sequence: CASSQTHDTDTQYF. The chain joins TRBV5-1 to TRBJ2-3; D call uncertain. CDR1 is SGHRS, CDR2 YFSETQ, per germline. The CDR3 consists of 14 residues. Trimming shortened V by 4 bases and J by 2 bases, and 11 bases separated the two germline ends. Supplemented by reference TRBV5-1 and TRBJ2-3, the full variable domain reads KAGVTQTPRYLIKTRGQQVTLSCSPISGHRSVSWYQQTPGQGLQFLFEYFSETQRNKGNFPGRFSGRQFSNSRSEMNVSTLELGDSALYLCASSQTHDTDTQYFGPGTRLTVL.

Ten or more counts support this clonotype. This sequence joins TRBV5-1 and TRBJ2-3; the match to TRBD1 covers 11 bases. CDR1 SGHRS and CDR2 YFSETQ come from the germline V gene. CDR3 length: 16 amino acids. With V trimmed by 4 bases and J by 2 bases, 6 bases remained unmatched. CDR3 sequence: CASSTGQGAITDTQYF. DNA for the CDR3: TGCGCCAGCAGCACCGGACAGGGGGCAATCACAGATACGCAGTATTTT.